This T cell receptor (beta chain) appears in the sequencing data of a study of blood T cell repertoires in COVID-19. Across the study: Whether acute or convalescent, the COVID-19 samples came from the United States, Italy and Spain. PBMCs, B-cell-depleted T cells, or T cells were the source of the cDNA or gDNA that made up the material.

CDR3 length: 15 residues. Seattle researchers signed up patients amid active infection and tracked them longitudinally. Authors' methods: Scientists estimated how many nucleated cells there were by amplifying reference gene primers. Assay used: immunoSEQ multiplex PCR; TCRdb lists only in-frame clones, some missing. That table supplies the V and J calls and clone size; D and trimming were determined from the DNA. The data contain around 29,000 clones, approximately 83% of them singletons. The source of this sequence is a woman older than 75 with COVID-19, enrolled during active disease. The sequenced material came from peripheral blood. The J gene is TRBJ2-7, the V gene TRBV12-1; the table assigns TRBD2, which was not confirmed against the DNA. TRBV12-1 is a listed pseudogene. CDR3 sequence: CASSLPKVMGSEQYF. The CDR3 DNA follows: TGTGCCAGCAGCCTCCCGAAGGTTATGGGGAGCGAGCAGTACTTC.